The 28 T cell receptor beta chains below were found in one sample sequenced in a study of T-cell memory formation after mild COVID-19. MiXCR was run by TCRdb on the 5' RACE reads, yielding one entry per CDR3 protein. The sample contains fewer than 350,000 distinct CDR3 sequences, 15% of which appear only once. Sequenced input: PBMCs or a T cell subset sorted from them (not recorded which). The receptors here all came from a man in his late teens or twenties who had mild COVID-19 (a few samples of this study predate the infection). Cell type and time point are not known.

At least ten counts were recorded for this clonotype. The rearrangement uses TRBV7-9 and TRBJ1-2; 7 bases agree with TRBD1. The germline V gene has CDR1 SEHNR and CDR2 FQNEAQ (reference sequence). The trim removed 1 base at V and 2 bases at J, leaving 10 bases unmatched. This CDR3 has 17 residues. CDR3 amino acids: CASSLGRLRDSNYGYTF. The CDR3 bases are TGTGCCAGCAGCTTAGGGCGGCTTAGGGACAGCAACTATGGCTACACCTTC. The full variable domain, in which reference TRBV7-9 and TRBJ1-2 provide the parts outside the CDR3, is DTGVSQNPRHKITKRGQNVTFRCDPISEHNRLYWYRQTLGQGPEFLTYFQNEAQLEKSRLLSDRFSAERPKGSFSTLEIQRTEQGDSAMYLCASSLGRLRDSNYGYTFGSGTRLTVV.

This clonotype was seen ten or more times. The chain links TRBV9 to TRBJ1-2, with a possible D match to TRBD1 (6 bases). Per the germline V gene, CDR1 is SGDLS and CDR2 is YYNGEE. The CDR3 has 15 residues. V lost 3 bases and J 2 bases, leaving 14 bases between the germline ends. The CDR3 coding sequence is TGTGCCAGCAGCGCCGACACAGGGCCCAACTATGGCTACACCTTC. Translation gives CASSADTGPNYGYTF. The variable domain in full, completed from reference TRBV9 and TRBJ1-2, reads DSGVTQTPKHLITATGQRVTLRCSPRSGDLSVYWYQQSLDQGLQFLIQYYNGEERAKGNILERFSAQQFPDLHSELNLSSLELGDSALYFCASSADTGPNYGYTFGSGTRLTVV.

V and J are TRBV4-2 and TRBJ1-5; 9 positions agree with TRBD1. CDR1 LGHNA and CDR2 YNFKEQ come from the germline V gene. The CDR3 is 16 amino acids. V lost 2 bases and J lost 5; bases outside the gene matches: 7. The CDR3 spells CASSQPGQGRYQPQHF. CDR3 nucleotide sequence: TGTGCCAGCAGCCAACCGGGACAGGGACGTTATCAGCCCCAGCATTTT.

The rearrangement uses TRBV6-2 or TRBV6-3 and TRBJ2-4; D is perhaps TRBD1 or TRBD2 (5 bases each). V was shortened by 0 bases and J by 7 bases, with 7 bases between the two germline ends. Germline loops: CDR1 MNHEY, CDR2 SVGEGT. The length of the CDR3 is 13 residues. In nucleotides, the CDR3 is TGTGCCAGCAGTTACTCTGGGGGTAACATTCAGTACTTC. Translated: CASSYSGGNIQYF.

This clonotype has more than one count but fewer than ten. The J gene is TRBJ2-3, the V gene TRBV6-6, with a possible D match to TRBD2 (7 bases). CDR1 MNHNY and CDR2 SVGAGI come from the germline V gene (reference sequence). Between the trimmed V and J ends, which lost 2 bases and 5 bases, there was a span of 17 bases. The CDR3 is 16 residues long. The CDR3 loop reads CASSYRAGASGDTQYF. CDR3 nucleotides: TGTGCCAGCAGTTACAGGGCGGGGGCCTCCGGAGATACGCAGTATTTT.

The V gene is TRBV6-5, the J gene TRBJ2-1; a possible D gene is TRBD1 (5 bases). CDR1 is MNHEY, CDR2 SVGAGI, per germline. The CDR3 runs to 15 residues. Between the trimmed V and J ends, which lost 6 bases and 0 bases, there was a span of 12 bases. The CDR3 is CASSYRYSSYNEQFF. CDR3 DNA sequence: TGTGCCAGCAGCTACAGGTACAGCTCCTACAATGAGCAGTTCTTC.

This clonotype was detected many times. The chain combines TRBV6-6 with TRBJ1-1, with 7 positions matching TRBD1. V trimming: 4 bases; J trimming: 5 bases; junction bases outside the gene matches: 7. There are 14 residues in the CDR3. Germline lookup yields CDR1 MNHNY and CDR2 SVGAGI (reference sequence). CDR3 sequence: CASSSTGEGTEAFF. CDR3 coding DNA: TGTGCCAGCAGTTCTACAGGGGAGGGGACTGAAGCTTTCTTT.

At least ten counts were recorded for this clonotype. V gene TRBV12-3 or TRBV12-4 combines with J gene TRBJ2-2; D gene ambiguous. This CDR3 is 13 amino acids long. The V and J ends lost 3 bases and 4 bases respectively, with 6 bases between them. CDR3 amino acids: CASSLGATGELFF. CDR3 coding DNA: TGTGCCAGCAGTTTGGGCGCCACCGGGGAGCTGTTTTTT.

This clonotype showed up just a few times. The genes are TRBV7-9 and TRBJ1-2; D is perhaps TRBD1 (5 bases). The V and J ends lost 5 bases and 14 bases respectively, with 18 bases between them. CDR3 length: 12 amino acids. In germline, CDR1 is SEHNR, CDR2 FQNEAQ (reference sequence). CDR3 residues: CASSTPATERTF. The CDR3 DNA reads as TGTGCCAGCAGCACACCGGCGACAGAGAGGACCTTC.

This clonotype showed up many times. The V gene is TRBV5-1, the J gene TRBJ2-3; 9 bases fit TRBD1. Germline CDR1 reads SGHRS; CDR2 reads YFSETQ. The CDR3 runs 15 residues. Unmatched junction bases numbered 7, after V lost 4 bases and J lost 4 bases. The CDR3 DNA reads as TGCGCCAGCAGCGAGCCGGGACAGGGTGCAGATACGCAGTATTTT. Translated, it gives CASSEPGQGADTQYF.

This clonotype occurred a few times. This rearrangement joins TRBV20-1 to TRBJ2-3; 8 positions agree with TRBD2. V gave up 1 base and J gave up 5 bases; unmatched junction bases: 11. The germline V gene has CDR1 DFQATT and CDR2 SNEGSKA (reference sequence). The CDR3 totals 16 residues. In DNA form, the CDR3 reads TGCAGTGCTAGAGTCGTGGAGCGGGGGACTGGAGATACGCAGTATTTT. This gives the protein CSARVVERGTGDTQYF.

The chain couples TRBV13 to TRBJ2-3; 11 nucleotides align to TRBD2. Looked up from germline, CDR1 is PRHDT and CDR2 is FYEKMQ (reference sequence). The junction had 4 bases not matched to a gene; V was cut back by 4 bases and J by 1 base. The CDR3 runs 16 residues. This CDR3 reads CASSSSGGFRTDTQYF. DNA of the CDR3: TGTGCCAGCAGCTCTAGCGGGGGGTTCCGCACAGATACGCAGTATTTT.

This clonotype occurred a few times. The germline gene is not matched at one end of the junction; a read error may be the cause. In DNA, the CDR3 is TGTGCTAGCAGCTTAGGTCCAGTCACGTATGGGGCCAACGTCCTGACTTTC. Encoded protein: CASSLGPVTYGANVLTF. The rearrangement joins TRBV7-7 to TRBJ2-6; D remains ambiguous. Germline lookup yields CDR1 SSHAT and CDR2 FNYEAQ (reference sequence). The CDR3 length is 17 residues.

The rearrangement links TRBV7-9 to TRBJ2-3; D tentatively fits TRBD1 or TRBD2 (5 bases each). The CDR3 spans 18 residues. V was pared by 7 bases and J by 3 bases, with 26 bases between. Germline V CDR1 and CDR2: SEHNR, FQNEAQ (reference sequence). The CDR3 is CASTAWGHSILATDTQYF. The CDR3 DNA reads as TGTGCCAGCACGGCTTGGGGCCATAGTATCCTAGCAACAGATACGCAGTATTTT. Variable domain in full (rest from reference TRBV7-9 and TRBJ2-3): DTGVSQNPRHKITKRGQNVTFRCDPISEHNRLYWYRQTLGQGPEFLTYFQNEAQLEKSRLLSDRFSAERPKGSFSTLEIQRTEQGDSAMYLCASTAWGHSILATDTQYFGPGTRLTVL.

V and J are TRBV24-1 and TRBJ2-7; D is possibly TRBD2 (5 bases). CDR1 and CDR2 from the germline V gene are KGHDR and SFDVKD. Trimming removed 12 bases from V and 5 bases from J, with 13 bases in between. The CDR3 is 11 amino acids. DNA of the CDR3: TGTGCCCCAGGAGGAAGGAACGAGCAGTACGTC. Encoded protein: CAPGGRNEQYV.

The gene calls are TRBV28 and TRBJ2-1; TRBD1 matches at 10 bases. In germline, CDR1 is MDHEN, CDR2 SYDVKM. This CDR3 contains 12 residues. J lost 12 bases, V lost 4 bases, and 3 bases had no gene match. The CDR3 spells CASSSRDRGQFF. The DNA of the CDR3 is TGTGCCAGCAGTTCCCGGGACAGGGGGCAGTTCTTC.

This clonotype was picked up a small number of times. CDR3 sequence (DNA): TGTGCCAGCAGTTACAGGGCGGGGGATTCCTACGAGCAGTACGTC. It yields the protein CASSYRAGDSYEQYV. V and J are TRBV6-5 and TRBJ2-7, with 7 bases identical to TRBD2. Germline CDR1 is MNHEY and CDR2 is SVGAGI. V was pared by 2 bases and J by 1 base, with 5 bases of the junction left unmatched. The CDR3 has 15 amino acids.

This chain uses TRBV7-2 with TRBJ2-7; D gene ambiguous. Germline V gene lookup returns CDR1 SGHTA and CDR2 FQGNSA. CDR3 size: 13 residues. Trimming took off 4 bases at V and 1 base at J, with 8 bases between the two ends. The CDR3 region has the DNA TGTGCCAGCAGCTGGTCAGGATCCTACGAGCAGTACTTC. Amino acid sequence: CASSWSGSYEQYF.

The chain employs TRBV5-1 and TRBJ2-6, with 8 positions matching TRBD1. The CDR3 length is 19 residues. The J segment lost 0 bases and the V segment lost 3 bases, leaving 11 bases of the junction unmatched. The germline V gene encodes CDR1 SGHRS and CDR2 YFSETQ. CDR3 residues: CASSSQWTGWNSGANVLTF. The CDR3 nucleotides read TGCGCCAGCAGCTCACAATGGACAGGGTGGAACTCTGGGGCCAACGTCCTGACTTTC.

The CDR3 DNA sequence: TGTGCCCTTCAGACAGGGCGAAACACTGAAGCTTTCTTT. This encodes CALQTGRNTEAFF. J is TRBJ1-1 and V is TRBV30; 7 bases line up with TRBD1. Germline V lookup: CDR1 GTSNPN, CDR2 SVGIG (reference sequence). V shed 8 bases, J shed 2 bases, and the junction held 8 bases outside the gene matches. This CDR3 is 13 amino acids long.

Ten or more counts support this clonotype. The chain is built from TRBV5-1 and TRBJ2-1; D may be TRBD1 or TRBD2 (5 bases each). V was cut by 8 bases and J by 2 bases, with 14 bases left in between. CDR3 length: 14 amino acids. Germline values: CDR1 SGHRS, CDR2 YFSETQ. In nucleotides, the CDR3 is TGCGCCAGTGGGGGTGGAGTGGCCTACAATGAGCAGTTCTTC. Translation gives CASGGGVAYNEQFF.

A remark on this clonotype: At one end the junction does not follow the germline gene, possibly because of a read error. In DNA, the CDR3 is TGTGCCATCAGCCAAGGCCCTAGCGGGGATACAGATACGCAGTATTTT. This translates into CAISQGPSGDTDTQYF. The V and J genes are TRBV4-2 and TRBJ2-3; 9 positions agree with TRBD2. Germline CDR1 LGHNA, CDR2 YNFKEQ. The CDR3 length is 16 residues.

This clonotype was seen more than once but under ten times. CDR3 sequence: CASSVTGDYNEQFF. The CDR3 nucleotides read TGTGCCAGCAGCGTAACAGGTGACTACAATGAGCAGTTCTTC. The V gene is TRBV9, the J gene TRBJ2-1; weak D call: TRBD1 (5 bases). CDR1 SGDLS and CDR2 YYNGEE come from the germline V gene. This CDR3 comprises 14 residues. V was trimmed by 1 base and J by 3 bases, leaving 8 bases between them.

The CDR3 nucleotides are TGTGCCAGCAGCTACACAGGGGAGACTGAAGCTTTCTTT. Protein product: CASSYTGETEAFF. V is TRBV7-3 and J is TRBJ1-1; 7 positions agree with TRBD1. Germline V gene lookup returns CDR1 SGHTA and CDR2 FQGTGA. Trimming cost V 4 bases and J 5 bases; bases outside gene matches: 4. This CDR3 is built from 13 residues.

This clonotype was recorded at least ten times. The chain links TRBV7-2 to TRBJ1-5; 10 bases agree with TRBD1. CDR3 size: 15 residues. Per germline, CDR1 SGHTA and CDR2 FQGNSA. The trim removed 1 base at V and 6 bases at J, leaving 3 bases unmatched. The CDR3 here is CASSLGQGAGQPQHF. The CDR3 DNA reads as TGTGCCAGCAGCTTAGGACAGGGGGCAGGTCAGCCCCAGCATTTT.

The chain joins TRBV6-5 to TRBJ2-3; D gene ambiguous. This CDR3 is built from 11 residues. Germline V gene data show CDR1 as MNHEY and CDR2 as SVGAGI. V dropped 8 bases and J dropped 3 bases, with 6 bases sitting between them. This CDR3 reads CASDGTDTQYF. In nucleotides, the CDR3 is TGTGCCAGCGACGGAACAGATACGCAGTATTTT.

The V gene is TRBV27, the J gene TRBJ2-1, with 12 bases lining up with TRBD2. The CDR3 has 16 residues. V lost 5 bases to trimming and J lost 9 bases; unmatched junction nucleotides: 11. Germline loops: CDR1 MNHEY, CDR2 SMNVEV (reference sequence). Here the CDR3 reads CASSPLGTSGPGEQFF. In nucleotides, the CDR3 is TGTGCCAGCAGTCCCCTCGGGACTAGCGGGCCCGGTGAGCAGTTCTTC.

This clonotype was counted only a few times. The chain has TRBV6-6 and TRBJ2-1; D possibly corresponds to TRBD1 (6 bases). The V gene's germline CDR1 is MNHNY and CDR2 SVGAGI (reference sequence). CDR3 size: 16 residues. V shed 0 bases and J shed 3 bases, with 12 bases lying between them. The CDR3 sequence: CASSYSVQGHYNEQFF. DNA for the CDR3: TGTGCCAGCAGTTACTCGGTACAGGGCCACTACAATGAGCAGTTCTTC.